This TCR beta chain stems from a study of T cell responses to AZD1222 COVID-19 vaccine. The table came from immunoSEQ multiplex PCR; TCRdb's copy has only in-frame clones and leaves some out. Among 200,000 or so clones listed, about 89% were seen once. Germline trimming cut 0 bases from V and 6 bases from J; bases unmatched to any gene: 5. The CDR3 extends over 15 amino acids. In germline, CDR1 is LNHNV, CDR2 YYDKDF (reference sequence). The chain couples TRBV15 to TRBJ1-3; TRBD1 aligns across 7 bases. The clonotype originates from an adult in good health. This specimen consisted of peripheral blood, obtained on day 0 of MenACWY control vaccination. The CDR3 DNA follows: TGTGCCACCAGCAGAGAGGGAGGGGGCGAAAACACCATATATTTT. It is translated as CATSREGGGENTIYF.